The entry below describes one T cell receptor (beta chain). This clone was seen only a few times. Its antigen is not yet known. It has no much larger one-base neighbor in the sample; base qualities were not kept. This sample is part of a study of cytomegalovirus exposure and HLA in healthy donors (dated by TCRdb to about 2017). Turning to the overall study: In an earlier analysis of under 600 of the donors, about 270 Gb of sequence data and about 110 million unique TCR beta sequences from about 190 million T cells were reported. High-throughput TCR immunosequencing, statistical association of individual TCRs with disease status, and machine learning were combined to predict cytomegalovirus infection status. The study was designed to test whether signatures of past pathogen exposure could be identified by cataloging public T cell receptors. Alongside the repertoire data, information on donor age, sex, ethnicity and CMV serostatus was compiled. An early release covering about 600 HLA-typed donors comprised about 300 gigabases of sequencing data and approximately 80 million unique TCR sequences. The T cell repertoires of around 730 subjects were profiled by immunosequencing and related to cytomegalovirus serostatus. Typing coverage varied by locus: roughly 620-640 donors for A, B, C, DRB1 and DQB1; approximately 520 for DQA1; about 600 for DPA1; around 490 for DPB1. In a later genetic analysis, genome-wide SNP genotypes for about three fifths of the 666 donors were used, and that subset was treated as a discovery cohort. To study patterns of TCR occurrence, a later analysis re-analyzed previously published TCR beta repertoires from 666 donors and added high-resolution HLA genotyping. The later analysis used no new phenotypic data to find candidate immune exposures, relying instead on TCR beta sequences and their occurrence across donors. Roughly 5 DR-DQ haplotypes were handled as single units for association and clustering because linkage in the cohort was strong. Both class I and class II loci were covered by HLA typing, at four-digit resolution. An earlier analysis of several hundred of the donors applied high-throughput TCR beta sequencing to assess whether each TCR beta V gene segment acted as functional or pseudogenic. Among some 400 genotyped donors of the cohort, an average of around 250,000 unique TCR beta nucleotide sequences was sequenced per donor, of which about 19% were non-productive. Every repertoire in the discovery cohort had been generated on one and the same sequencing platform. Among the roughly 370 genotyped donors, around 81% belonged to the genetic ancestry cluster associated with self-reported Caucasian donors. Along with the approximately 600-subject first cohort, a separate validation cohort of approximately 110 different subjects was used.

In total, just over 650 healthy bone marrow donors made up the cohort. All cohort members were sampled while nominally healthy, although unrecorded immune exposures were likely present. The donor tested CMV seronegative and was one of the 352 seronegative cohort members. Each donor provided a peripheral blood sample, and peripheral blood mononuclear cells were used for TCR beta sequencing. Genomic DNA was extracted from the blood cell samples with the Qiagen DNeasy Blood Extraction Kit. On the study overall, not on this receptor specifically: Correlated functional status among segregating V segments might be attributable to linkage disequilibrium, but an unknown experimental factor could not be ruled out. A few of the identified cytomegalovirus-associated TCR beta chains were confirmed in vitro to be specific for cytomegalovirus antigens. Some IMGT-functional V segments, including TRBV6-2 and TRBV6-3, could not be told apart with the 87-base-pair reads, so those segments were excluded. Strong co-occurrence of HLA alleles, especially DR and DQ, made assigning TCR associations to individual alleles difficult. Because counts were too low, 15 or so rarely observed V segments, including chromosome 9 orphons, were excluded from the earlier analysis of some 590 of the donors. The sequencing pipeline was judged likely to have produced a cluster of highly shared sequence variants as a technical artifact. Most CMV-associated TCR beta chains appeared to be HLA-restricted in a later analysis, and the HLA associations seemed to be driven largely by CMV exposure. For the cohort, immune exposure information was limited to CMV serostatus. An association between a missense DCLRE1C variant and V-gene and J-gene trimming of TCR beta chains was found in a later genetic analysis and replicated in an independent cohort. In a later analysis, TCR association rates were found to vary across HLA loci, with the most associated TCRs seen for DRB1 alleles and the fewest for HLA-C alleles. According to a later genetic analysis, donors in an Asian-associated ancestry cluster had fewer N-insertions in productive TCRs than the approximately 670-donor mean. The authors suggested that the approach could potentially be extended to other disease states and immunological phenotypes. A later analysis reported that several top co-occurrence clusters appeared linked to parvovirus B19, influenza, CMV and Epstein-Barr virus. Roughly uniform sequencing depth across donors was assumed in presence/absence analyses, although this assumption may not hold. Compared with equally common non-associated chains, HLA-associated TCR beta chains in a later analysis were more clonally expanded and had lower generation probabilities. Because HLA typing was missing for some donors at each locus, association tests included only the typed subset. Most TCR sequences were seen in very few donors, while some public TCRs were found in many individuals. A further reported finding was that TCR beta sequences accurately predicted the HLA-A and HLA-B alleles for most subjects in the first cohort. A total of 164 TCR beta chains were listed by the study as associated with cytomegalovirus. In both the original and validation cohorts, the classifier was reported to diagnose cytomegalovirus status with high specificity and sensitivity. In a later analysis, some 17,000 TCR beta sequences were associated with specific HLA alleles at a false discovery rate of 0.05. This cohort had only TCR beta chains sequenced, and the lack of alpha or paired-chain data limited which features could be detected. Broadly in line with IMGT annotations, most TCR beta V segments showed up in productive rearrangements about 87% or about 30% of the time in an earlier analysis of several hundred of the donors.

Library generation was performed with the immunoSEQ multiplex PCR assay. For the multiplex PCR, a mixture combining 60 forward primers for TCR Vbeta segments and 13 reverse primers for TCR Jbeta segments was used. Amplification of the CDR3 region of rearranged TCR beta genes was performed with a multiplex PCR assay on genomic DNA. On the Illumina HiSeq System, the amplified TCR beta libraries were sequenced as 87-base-pair reads. On the authors' methods: A later analysis tallied about 77 million unique TCR beta chains across the approximately 670 repertoires, and 10 million to 11 million of those chains were shared by two or more donors. Raw reads were error-corrected and collapsed into unique sequences by a nearest-neighbor algorithm in which closely related sequences were merged to remove PCR and sequencing errors. CDR3 sequences were aligned to IMGT reference sequences to assign V, D and J gene segments. For a sequence to be retained, a match of at least six nucleotides to both a V gene segment and a J gene segment was required. Rearrangements were called productive when the CDR3 lacked stop codons and stayed in frame with V and J; all others were non-productive. CDR3 was defined according to IMGT convention as the region running from the second conserved V-encoded cysteine to the conserved J-encoded phenylalanine. In an earlier analysis of around 640 of the donors, sequences lacking an unambiguous match to a single V gene segment were excluded. In an earlier analysis of approximately 610 of the donors, V segments were called functional above 56.7% productive rearrangements and were called segregating when the between-donor standard deviation exceeded 5%. A statistical classification framework was built to diagnose cytomegalovirus status from the catalog of TCR beta chain sequences. A later analysis assigned V and J genes by comparing TCR nucleotide sequences with IMGT/GENE-DB human TR gene sequences. A later analysis assigned CDR3 sequences and most-parsimonious VDJ recombination scenarios with the TCRdist pipeline. In a later analysis, each TCR beta chain was defined by its CDR3 amino acid sequence together with its V-gene family, and reads lacking a unique V-gene family were excluded. As a way to deal with suspected cross-contamination and a sequencing artifact, a later analysis dropped approximately 570 nucleotide sequences that were highly shared and had low generation probability. For each public chain, a later analysis derived a clonal expansion index from normalized ranks of inferred template counts within each repertoire. In a later analysis, generation probabilities were computed with a VDJ recombination model fitted to out-of-frame rearrangements, and the resulting probabilities were checked against IGoR. In a later analysis, hypergeometric tests were used to score TCR-TCR, TCR-HLA and TCR-CMV co-occurrence, with a repertoire-size bias correction applied to TCR pairs. In a later analysis, false discovery rates were estimated by permuting HLA or CMV assignments 20 times. In a later analysis, co-occurring TCRs were grouped using DBSCAN, and TCRdist sequence similarity was added for clustering within HLA-allele-positive subsets. For co-occurrence clustering, repertoires with fewer than 30,000 or more than 120,000 public chains were excluded, along with roughly 5 repertoires with anomalous nucleotide sharing. TCRdb took this table from immuneACCESS and kept in-frame rearrangements with V and J called. Such tables lack part of the clones; where checked against another copy, unresolved V genes explain under half of the gap, and the rest is unexplained. D and trimming were read from the DNA, whereas the V and J calls and clone size are those reported in that table. The sample records 150,000 to 200,000 clones, 75% to 90% of which are singletons. Of the sample, around 1% falls within the top ten clones.

The V end gives up 2 bases and the J end 7 bases, leaving 8 bases in the junction not matched to a gene. Counted from cysteine to phenylalanine, this CDR3 has 14 amino acids. Of the read, only the CDR3 DNA is kept; its 42 bases are in frame from base 1. According to the germline V gene, CDR1 reads SGDLS and CDR2 reads YYNGEE. The receptor was isolated from a boy aged 2 to 10 in good health and CMV-seronegative. The sequence joins TRBV9 to TRBJ1-2; 7 bases in the junction line up with TRBD1. The sample comprised PBMCs. For the CDR3, the sequence is CASSVNTGEVGYTF. The DNA is TGTGCCAGCAGCGTGAACACAGGGGAGGTTGGCTACACCTTC.